Listed here is a single T cell receptor beta chain. These data come from a study of blood T cell repertoires in COVID-19. Overall study context: Acute-phase and convalescent COVID-19 samples originated in the United States, Italy and Spain.

Per the study methods: Using reference gene primer amplification, nucleated cell counts were estimated. Sequencing was performed with immunoSEQ multiplex PCR; in TCRdb, only in-frame clones are kept and a portion is missing. The V and J calls and clone size were taken over from that table, and D and trimming were inferred from the DNA. The table has 200,000 or so clones, over 75% seen once. This receptor was taken from a person aged 70 to 80 with COVID-19, enrolled during active disease. Sequencing was done on a sample of peripheral blood.

The CDR3 is CATTGRVVSSYEQYF. In nucleotides, the CDR3 is TGTGCCACTACAGGGAGGGTTGTTTCATCCTACGAGCAGTACTTC. This rearrangement joins TRBV28 to TRBJ2-7, with D perhaps matching TRBD2 (7 bases). This CDR3 is built from 15 residues. Germline loops: CDR1 MDHEN, CDR2 SYDVKM. Trimming took 10 bases from V and 1 from J, leaving 20 bases between them.